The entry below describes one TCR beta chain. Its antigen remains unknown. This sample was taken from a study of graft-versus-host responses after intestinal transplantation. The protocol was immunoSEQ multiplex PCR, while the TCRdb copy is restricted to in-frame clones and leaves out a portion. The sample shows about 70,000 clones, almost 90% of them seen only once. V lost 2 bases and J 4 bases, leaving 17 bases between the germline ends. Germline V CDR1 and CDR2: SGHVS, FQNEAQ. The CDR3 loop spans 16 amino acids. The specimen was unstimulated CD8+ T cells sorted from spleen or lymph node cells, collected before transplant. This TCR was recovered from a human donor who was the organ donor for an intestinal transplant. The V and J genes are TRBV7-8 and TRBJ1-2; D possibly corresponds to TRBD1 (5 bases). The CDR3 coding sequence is TGTGCCAGCAGCTTAAGTGAGTCAGGGAGGTCCTATGGCTACACCTTC. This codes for CASSLSESGRSYGYTF.